This record covers a single TCR beta chain. Blood replicates held 0.5 ug DNA, tumor or normal breast about 1.5 ug, two each. Some clones are missing from TCRdb's copy, which holds only in-frame ones; the method was immunoSEQ multiplex PCR. Of 20,000 or so clones in the sample, about 80% were seen once. The CDR3 is 15 residues long. The germline CDR1 and CDR2 sequences are SGDLS and YYNGEE. Trimming pared 3 bases from V and 3 bases from J, leaving 13 bases between. This specimen comes from a study of early stage breast cancer tumors. Turning to the study itself: ER+/PR+/HER2- status applied to about 75% of the 16 invasive breast tumors.

The sequenced sample consisted of blood. This chain uses TRBV9 with TRBJ1-5, with a possible D match to TRBD1 (5 bases). The TCR was taken from a person aged 55 to 75 with breast cancer. The CDR3 loop reads CASSATGQLNQPQHF. The CDR3 DNA sequence: TGTGCCAGCAGCGCGACGGGGCAGCTCAATCAGCCCCAGCATTTT.